The 11 T cell receptor beta chains presented below share a single source sample, sequenced in a study of blood T cell repertoires in COVID-19. TCRdb keeps only in-frame clones here, not all; method: immunoSEQ multiplex PCR. The sample carries about 220,000 clones, less than 85% recorded once. The specimen was peripheral blood. The source is a woman of 80 years or more with acute or convalescent COVID-19.

The chain couples TRBV5-1 to TRBJ2-5; TRBD2 matches at 10 bases. The germline V gene has CDR1 SGHRS and CDR2 YFSETQ. The CDR3 has 15 amino acids. Unmatched junction bases numbered 4, after V lost 4 bases and J lost 1 base. CDR3 DNA sequence: TGCGCCAGCAGCCCAAGCGGGGGGGGCCAAGAGACCCAGTACTTC. Encoded protein: CASSPSGGGQETQYF. Variable domain in full (rest from reference TRBV5-1 and TRBJ2-5): KAGVTQTPRYLIKTRGQQVTLSCSPISGHRSVSWYQQTPGQGLQFLFEYFSETQRNKGNFPGRFSGRQFSNSRSEMNVSTLELGDSALYLCASSPSGGGQETQYFGPGTRLLVL.

The V call is TRBV28, the J call TRBJ2-7; 8 bases fit TRBD2. The CDR3 is 15 amino acids. Germline CDR1 and CDR2: MDHEN and SYDVKM. Losses at the gene ends were 10 bases for V and 7 bases for J; bases not matched to a gene: 18. CDR3 loop: CATHPFSGAPGEQYF. The CDR3 nucleotides are TGTGCCACCCACCCTTTTAGCGGGGCGCCTGGGGAGCAGTACTTC.

The V and J genes are TRBV27 and TRBJ1-1; D is perhaps TRBD1 (6 bases). The germline CDR1 and CDR2 sequences are MNHEY and SMNVEV (reference sequence). Trimming cost V 2 bases and J 2 bases, with 18 bases left between them. The CDR3 is 17 amino acids. The CDR3 sequence: CASSLGETGTVNTEAFF. The CDR3 DNA reads as TGTGCCAGCAGTTTAGGCGAGACAGGAACGGTAAACACTGAAGCTTTCTTT.

The chain joins TRBV3-1 (or the pseudogene TRBV3-2) to TRBJ1-2; D is unclear. V was pared by 0 bases and J by 6 bases, with 11 bases between. This CDR3 spans 14 amino acids. Germline-derived CDR1 and CDR2 are LGHDT and YNNKEL (reference sequence). CDR3: CASSQEHFSDGYTF. CDR3 DNA sequence: TGTGCCAGCAGCCAAGAGCATTTCTCGGATGGCTACACCTTC.

The V call is TRBV6-5, the J call TRBJ2-3; 8 positions agree with TRBD1. Losses at the gene ends were 7 bases for V and 4 bases for J; bases not matched to a gene: 10. There are 15 residues in the CDR3. Germline assignment: CDR1 MNHEY and CDR2 SVGAGI. CDR3 coding DNA: TGTGCCAGCATTGCTGGCCAGGGGGCACCAGATACGCAGTATTTT. Protein: CASIAGQGAPDTQYF.

The genes are TRBV5-1 and TRBJ2-1, with 8 bases aligning to TRBD2. CDR3 length: 18 amino acids. The V gene end was trimmed by 0 bases and the J gene end by 4 bases; junction bases not matched to a gene: 12. Germline V gives CDR1 SGHRS, CDR2 YFSETQ. DNA of the CDR3: TGCGCCAGCAGCTTGGTTCCTTTTGGCGGGGGGCCTTACAATGAGCAGTTCTTC. It translates to CASSLVPFGGGPYNEQFF.

The V gene is TRBV2, the J gene TRBJ1-1, with D possibly being TRBD1 (5 bases). CDR3 length: 14 amino acids. The V and J ends lost 6 bases and 0 bases respectively, with 11 bases between them. Germline values: CDR1 SNHLY, CDR2 FYNNEI. The CDR3 is CASRLTGMNTEAFF. The CDR3 nucleotides are TGTGCCAGCAGGCTTACAGGAATGAACACTGAAGCTTTCTTT.

The sample holds one count of this clone. The chain joins TRBV19 to TRBJ1-2; D is perhaps TRBD1 (6 bases). V was clipped by 8 bases and J by 4 bases, with 26 bases between them. The CDR3 loop spans 17 amino acids. Germline V CDR1 and CDR2: LNHDA, SQIVND (reference sequence). CDR3 in DNA: TGTGCCAGTTCCTACCCGGGCCTGAGGGGGGGGTTCTATGGCTACACCTTC. It codes for CASSYPGLRGGFYGYTF. Full variable domain (outside the CDR3, taken from reference TRBV19 and TRBJ1-2): DGGITQSPKYLFRKEGQNVTLSCEQNLNHDAMYWYRQDPGQGLRLIYYSQIVNDFQKGDIAEGYSVSREKKESFPLTVTSAQKNPTAFYLCASSYPGLRGGFYGYTFGSGTRLTVV.

The chain is built from TRBV19 and TRBJ2-2; tentative D call: TRBD2 (6 bases). Trimming removed 5 bases from V and 4 bases from J, with 11 bases in between. This CDR3 has 14 amino acids. Per germline, CDR1 LNHDA and CDR2 SQIVND (reference sequence). The CDR3 DNA sequence: TGTGCCAGTAGTCGGAGGGAACGCACCGGGGAGCTGTTTTTT. Translation gives CASSRRERTGELFF.

The chain has TRBV6-6 and TRBJ1-1, with TRBD1 identical over 9 bases. CDR1 and CDR2 (germline): MNHNY, SVGAGI (reference sequence). The CDR3 is 16 amino acids. After removal of 2 bases from V and 0 bases from J, the junction contained 4 bases not matched to a gene. This CDR3 is CASSYPGQGMNTEAFF. Here the CDR3 DNA reads TGTGCCAGCAGTTACCCGGGACAGGGAATGAACACTGAAGCTTTCTTT.

The chain has TRBV2 and TRBJ1-5; possible D gene TRBD1, 5 bases. V was trimmed by 3 bases and J by 4 bases, leaving 7 bases between them. This CDR3 is 13 amino acids long. Looked up from germline, CDR1 is SNHLY and CDR2 is FYNNEI. CDR3 DNA sequence: TGTGCCAGCAGTGACGGGGGGAATCAGCCCCAGCATTTT. Protein product: CASSDGGNQPQHF.